The 20 T cell receptor beta chains below all came from one sample that was sequenced in a study of T cell repertoires in cytomegalovirus infection. Their specific antigens are unknown. TCRdb itself ran the reads through MiXCR, one entry per CDR3 protein. The sample has about 110,000 distinct CDR3 sequences, roughly a tenth seen once. Sequences were obtained from PBMCs, sequenced either directly or after in vitro stimulation (not recorded which). The receptors were sampled from a human donor in good health (CMV status not recorded). Some clones in this sample may be carry-over from other donors' samples.

This clonotype has a count of ten or more. The chain has TRBV28 and TRBJ2-7, with D tentatively TRBD1 or TRBD2 (5 bases each). Germline CDR1 is MDHEN and CDR2 is SYDVKM. The CDR3 covers 15 residues. Between the trimmed V and J ends, which lost 2 bases and 4 bases, there was a span of 15 bases. CDR3 coding DNA: TGTGCCAGCAGTTTAGGAGGACAAAGTTCATACGAGCAGTACTTC. This translates into CASSLGGQSSYEQYF.

The chain combines TRBV20-1 with TRBJ2-3, with D hard to call. The CDR3 is made up of 11 amino acids. Trimming stripped 7 bases from V and 6 bases from J, with 11 bases between. The germline V gene has CDR1 DFQATT and CDR2 SNEGSKA (reference sequence). CDR3 protein: CSGIAYDTQYF. CDR3 sequence (DNA): TGCAGTGGGATCGCGTACGATACGCAGTATTTT.

As regards this clonotype: With a much larger clone just one base away, this may be a read error. The V call is TRBV12-3 or TRBV12-4, the J call TRBJ1-1; D is uncertain. The CDR3 loop spans 16 amino acids. With 2 bases removed from V and 0 bases from J, the gap between germline ends came to 13 bases. The CDR3, as DNA: TGTGCCAGCAGTTTAATTACATGGGGATTGAACACTGAAGCTTTCTTT. It encodes CASSLITWGLNTEAFF.

In its sample, this clonotype was seen many times. This chain links TRBV10-3 with TRBJ2-3; D gene ambiguous. V dropped 2 bases and J dropped 2 bases, with 8 bases sitting between them. Germline V gives CDR1 ENHRY, CDR2 SYGVKD. The CDR3 runs 14 residues. CDR3 sequence: CAISEDGPTDTQYF. CDR3 nucleotides: TGTGCCATCAGTGAGGACGGTCCCACAGATACGCAGTATTTT.

This clonotype showed up many times. V is TRBV7-2 and J is TRBJ1-3, with D unclear. Germline loops: CDR1 SGHTA, CDR2 FQGNSA. The CDR3 runs to 15 residues. Trimming took 1 base from V and 1 from J, leaving 8 bases between them. In nucleotides, the CDR3 is TGTGCCAGCAGCTTAGACAGCGGATCTGGAAACACCATATATTTT. It yields the protein CASSLDSGSGNTIYF.

In this sample, this clonotype turned up many times. CDR3 sequence: CASSLEPGVVTEAFF. The DNA for the CDR3 is TGTGCCAGCAGCTTAGAGCCGGGGGTTGTCACTGAAGCTTTCTTT. The rearrangement uses TRBV11-2 and TRBJ1-1, with D perhaps TRBD1 (5 bases). The germline CDR1 and CDR2 sequences are SGHAT and FQNNGV. The CDR3 has 15 amino acids. Trimming removed 0 bases at V and 4 bases at J, with 12 bases between.

This clonotype is labeled medium-sized. The V and J genes are TRBV30 and TRBJ1-6, with a possible D match to TRBD1 (5 bases). V was pared by 0 bases and J by 7 bases, with 10 bases between. Germline values: CDR1 GTSNPN, CDR2 SVGIG (reference sequence). The CDR3 extends over 14 amino acids. Here the CDR3 reads CAWSVEAGNSPLHF. For the CDR3, the DNA is TGTGCCTGGAGTGTCGAGGCAGGGAATTCACCCCTCCACTTT.

Points on this clonotype: One end of the junction is discordant with germline, which a read error may explain. V gene TRBV2 combines with J gene TRBJ1-1, with D tentatively TRBD1 (5 bases). The CDR3 covers 14 residues. Germline V gene lookup returns CDR1 SNHLY and CDR2 FYNNEI. The CDR3 here is CASRGGETYTEASF. Here the CDR3 DNA reads TGTGCCAGCAGGGGGGGTGAGACTTACACTGAAGCTTCCTTT.

This clonotype was recorded a few times. This chain links TRBV18 with TRBJ1-1, with D hard to call. The V and J ends lost 4 bases and 0 bases respectively, with 9 bases between them. CDR1 and CDR2 (germline): KGHSH, LQKENI. The CDR3 is 14 amino acids. The CDR3 nucleotides read TGTGCCAGCTCACAGGCGTCAATGAACACTGAAGCTTTCTTT. It translates to CASSQASMNTEAFF.

This sequence joins TRBV2 and TRBJ1-1, with D unclear. The CDR3 extends over 11 amino acids. V lost 6 bases to trimming and J lost 6 bases, with 8 bases between them. CDR1 SNHLY and CDR2 FYNNEI come from the germline V gene. CDR3 sequence: CASRVGSEAFF. The CDR3 nucleotides read TGTGCCAGCAGGGTGGGCTCTGAAGCTTTCTTT.

As regards this clonotype: This may be a read error: a much more frequent sequence differs by one nucleotide. The chain combines TRBV7-2 with TRBJ2-1, with a possible D match to TRBD2 (6 bases). In germline, CDR1 is SGHTA, CDR2 FQGNSA. The CDR3 sequence is 16 residues long. The CDR3 DNA sequence: TGTGCCAGCAGGTCATCAGGCGGGATAGGCTACAATGAGCAGTCCTTC. It specifies CASRSSGGIGYNEQSF.

At least ten counts were recorded for this clonotype. The rearrangement uses TRBV7-8 and TRBJ2-7; D uncertain. In germline, CDR1 is SGHVS, CDR2 FQNEAQ. This CDR3 spans 15 amino acids. Trimming removed 0 bases from V and 4 bases from J, with 13 bases in between. CDR3 sequence (DNA): TGTGCCAGCAGCTTAGCGCTTGTACAAGGATACGAGCAGTACTTC. Protein sequence: CASSLALVQGYEQYF.

The chain is built from TRBV6-1 and TRBJ2-7; no reliable D call. Germline V gives CDR1 MNHNS, CDR2 SASEGT. Trimming shortened V by 6 bases and J by 4 bases, and 13 bases separated the two germline ends. This CDR3 has 13 residues. CDR3 region: CASSGLTFYEQYF. The CDR3 DNA sequence: TGTGCCAGCAGCGGCCTGACCTTTTACGAGCAGTACTTC.

This clonotype was recorded at least ten times. V usage is TRBV10-1 and J usage is TRBJ2-1; 10 positions match TRBD2. Looked up from germline, CDR1 is WNHNN and CDR2 is SYGVQD (reference sequence). V was clipped by 6 bases and J by 8 bases; unmatched bases: 16. The CDR3 is 17 residues long. CDR3 loop: CASSQRSGRAVGDEQFF. In DNA form, the CDR3 reads TGCGCCAGCAGCCAGAGAAGCGGGAGGGCCGTCGGGGATGAGCAGTTCTTC.

Only a few counts were recorded for this clonotype. The chain couples TRBV11-2 to TRBJ2-4, with TRBD2 matching over 12 bases. CDR3 length: 19 amino acids. The trim removed 2 bases at V and 6 bases at J, leaving 14 bases unmatched. Germline CDR1 and CDR2: SGHAT and FQNNGV. The CDR3 spells CASSLTSSGRAGSPNIQYF. The CDR3 nucleotides read TGTGCCAGCAGCTTAACGTCTAGCGGGAGGGCCGGTTCACCAAACATTCAGTACTTC. The full variable domain, rest sourced from reference TRBV11-2 and TRBJ2-4, is EAGVAQSPRYKIIEKRQSVAFWCNPISGHATLYWYQQILGQGPKLLIQFQNNGVVDDSQLPKDRFSAERLKGVDSTLKIQPAKLEDSAVYLCASSLTSSGRAGSPNIQYFGAGTRLSVL.

This chain uses TRBV19 with TRBJ1-2; D is possibly TRBD1 (6 bases). Germline V CDR1 and CDR2: LNHDA, SQIVND (reference sequence). The CDR3 is made up of 13 amino acids. With 1 base removed from V and 6 bases from J, the gap between germline ends came to 9 bases. CDR3 nucleotides: TGTGCCAGTAGTATAGCTGGGGGGCATGGCTACACCTTC. The encoded protein is CASSIAGGHGYTF.

There are a few counts of this clonotype. The rearrangement joins TRBV18 to TRBJ1-1, with TRBD1 matching 9 bases. CDR3 length: 15 residues. Germline-derived CDR1 and CDR2 are KGHSH and LQKENI. With 3 bases clipped from V and 5 bases from J, the junction kept 7 bases outside the gene matches. The DNA for the CDR3 is TGTGCCAGCTCACCCTCGGGACAGGGAAATACTGAAGCTTTCTTT. Translating gives CASSPSGQGNTEAFF.

This clonotype was found many times. This rearrangement joins TRBV7-2 to TRBJ2-7; 13 bases line up with TRBD2. From germline, CDR1 is SGHTA and CDR2 FQGNSA. J lost 3 bases, V lost 1 base, and 3 bases had no gene match. This CDR3 region has 16 residues. The CDR3 loop reads CASSLGTSGGGYEQYF. For the CDR3, the DNA is TGTGCCAGCAGCTTAGGCACTAGCGGGGGGGGCTACGAGCAGTACTTC.

A few counts support this clonotype. The chain links TRBV6-1 to TRBJ1-2; weak D call: TRBD1 (6 bases). The CDR3 contains 19 residues. Germline assignment: CDR1 MNHNS and CDR2 SASEGT. The V and J ends lost 3 bases and 2 bases respectively, with 25 bases between them. The CDR3 protein is CASSEVLGQILLANYGYTF. In nucleotides, the CDR3 is TGTGCCAGCAGTGAGGTACTTGGACAGATCCTATTAGCAAACTATGGCTACACCTTC.

J is TRBJ2-3 and V is TRBV7-2; 9 bases line up with TRBD2. CDR1 and CDR2 from the germline V gene are SGHTA and FQGNSA. The trim removed 5 bases at V and 5 bases at J, leaving 20 bases unmatched. The CDR3 covers 19 residues. The CDR3 protein is CASSPNLREGYEVGDTQYF. CDR3 DNA sequence: TGTGCCAGCAGCCCGAACCTGCGGGAGGGATACGAGGTGGGAGATACGCAGTATTTT.